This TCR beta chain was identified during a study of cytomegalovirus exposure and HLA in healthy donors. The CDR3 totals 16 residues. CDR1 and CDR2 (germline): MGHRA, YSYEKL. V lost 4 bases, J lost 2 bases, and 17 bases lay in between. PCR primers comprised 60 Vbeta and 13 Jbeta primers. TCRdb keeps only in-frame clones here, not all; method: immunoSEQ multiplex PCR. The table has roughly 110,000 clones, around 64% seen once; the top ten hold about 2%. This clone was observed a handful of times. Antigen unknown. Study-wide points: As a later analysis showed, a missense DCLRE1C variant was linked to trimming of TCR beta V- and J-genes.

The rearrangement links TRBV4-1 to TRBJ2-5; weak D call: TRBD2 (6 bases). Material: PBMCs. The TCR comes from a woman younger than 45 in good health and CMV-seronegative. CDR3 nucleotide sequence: TGCGCCAGCAGCCGGCAAGCGGGTACAATTCAAGAGACCCAGTACTTC. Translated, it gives CASSRQAGTIQETQYF.